This T cell receptor beta chain came from a study of post-analysis software for immune sequencing data. Points from the study as a whole: TRBV segments more frequent in patients than in controls numbered several and included TRBV5-6, TRBV5-1 and TRBV20-1. Multiple sclerosis was associated with a significant reduction in normalized Chao1 diversity relative to controls.

Unique molecular identifiers tagged the TCR beta cDNA libraries. With roughly 0.9 to 11 million T cells as the source, hundreds of thousands of cDNA molecules resulted. From the PCR reads, TCRdb called clonotypes with MiXCR, one entry per CDR3 protein. The sample contains approximately 160,000 distinct CDR3 sequences, 30% of which appear only once. Comment on this clonotype: Its antigen remains unidentified.

The CDR3 runs 13 residues. Germline CDR1 reads SGHDT; CDR2 reads YYEEEE. The sequence was collected from a girl aged 5-17 years with multiple sclerosis. Sequences were obtained from blood. The chain recombines TRBV5-6 with TRBJ2-4; D is unresolved. The DNA end is more similar to TRBJ2-7, so the J call may be wrong. CDR3 region: CASSLGYYNEQYF. CDR3 bases: TGTGCCAGCAGCTTGGGGTACTACAACGAGCAGTACTTC.